This T cell receptor (beta chain) came from a study of T cells expressing NK-cell markers. Study as a whole: Underlying the TCR beta repertoires were sorted CD3+CD56+NKG2C+, CD3+CD56+NKG2C- and CD3+CD56-NKG2C+ T cells. Seven sequenced donors out of eight were HCMV-seropositive, one seronegative. Points from the study as a whole: There were four donors in whom these clonotypes also led the CD3+CD56-NKG2C+ fraction.

For this clonotype: Its antigen is not known.

The CDR3 runs to 14 residues. The germline gives CDR1 DFQATT, CDR2 SNEGSKA (reference sequence). Researchers built TCR beta cDNA using 5'RACE template switching with UMIs. TCRdb reprocessed the 5' RACE reads, keeping one entry per CDR3 protein, no DNA. This repertoire includes over 350,000 distinct CDR3 sequences. The sequence came from a woman in her forties or fifties in good health. The sequenced sample was blood T cells: a sorted CD56 or NKG2C T cell subset, CD4+ or CD8+ T cells, or bulk PBMC T cells (not recorded which). This chain links TRBV20-1 with TRBJ1-1. CDR3: CSARERARSAEAFF.